There are a few counts of the clone carrying this T cell receptor beta chain. The target antigen is unknown. V lost 2 bases and J lost 0, with 11 bases in between. The germline CDR1 and CDR2 sequences are ENHRY and SYGVKD. The length of the CDR3 is 15 residues. The data are from a study of identical twins. The study's findings and limits: With abundant cord blood beta clonotypes, insertions were fewer; memory repertoires showed no such pattern. Some out-of-frame alpha sequences were shared by twins, and these showed excess low generation probability.

A universal primer site was incorporated via template switching, and the cDNA contained unique molecular identifiers. Each CDR3 protein is one row after TCRdb ran MiXCR on the 5' RACE reads. This table holds 700,000 or so distinct CDR3 sequences, about 9.4% found once. Each donor (without exception) was a healthy Caucasian. Another study also made use of these data, one on yellow fever vaccine responses in identical twins.

This chain connects TRBV10-3 to TRBJ2-7, with unresolved D. Sequencing was performed on PBMCs. The sequence was obtained from a woman aged 18-29 years in good health. The CDR3 region is CAISEQQPSSYEQYF. CDR3 DNA: TGTGCCATCAGTGAGCAACAGCCAAGCTCCTACGAGCAGTACTTC.